The present entry profiles one TCR beta chain with its context. The sample is drawn from a study of Ad26.COV2.S vaccination and SARS-CoV-2 variants. Treatment meaning: about 20 received Ad26.COV2.S at low or high dose, single or two shots; 5 received placebo; per-sample allocation not given. Sampling occurred on day 63 after the first vaccine or placebo injection. Profiled with immunoSEQ multiplex PCR; TCRdb holds only in-frame clones, not every one. The profile shows 350,000 to 500,000 clones, 89% of them singletons. The CDR3 extends over 18 amino acids. Germline V gives CDR1 LGHNA, CDR2 YSLEER. Trimming stripped 3 bases from V and 5 bases from J, with 20 bases between.

This rearrangement joins TRBV4-3 to TRBJ2-6, with D tentatively TRBD1 or TRBD2 (5 bases each). Sequences were derived from peripheral blood, sampled in a trial of Ad26.COV2.S vaccine versus placebo. This TCR was sampled from a person between 18 and 65 years old who received the Ad26.COV2.S COVID-19 vaccine or a placebo. The CDR3 reads CASSHNVGASAWANVLTF. The CDR3 bases are TGCGCCAGCAGCCACAACGTCGGGGCGTCGGCTTGGGCCAACGTCCTGACTTTC.